The rows below give T cell receptor beta chains drawn from one sample of a study of blood T cell repertoires in COVID-19. Only in-frame clones appear in the TCRdb table, and some are missing; sequencing was by immunoSEQ multiplex PCR. This sample has about 130,000 clones, with over 80% found just once. The sample comprised peripheral blood. The receptors stem from a man in his 60s with acute or convalescent COVID-19. The conserved cysteine and the conserved F or W are not part of the CDR3 here. The order of the fields is V gene, J gene, CDR3 protein.

v_gene: TRBV19; j_gene: TRBJ1-5; CDR3aa: ASSIGPGQGFGNQPQH
v_gene: TRBV3-1/TRBV3-2; j_gene: TRBJ2-2; CDR3aa: ASSQVGSTGELF
v_gene: TRBV19; j_gene: TRBJ2-2; CDR3aa: ASSPRPRVTGELF
v_gene: TRBV11-2; j_gene: TRBJ1-1; CDR3aa: ASSLDLFGDREATEAF
v_gene: TRBV6-5; j_gene: TRBJ2-1; CDR3aa: ASRVAPSRINEQF
v_gene: TRBV11-3; j_gene: TRBJ1-5; CDR3aa: ASSLVHPGQVIRMCQPQH
v_gene: TRBV4-1; j_gene: TRBJ1-5; CDR3aa: ASSLGTEGDQPQH
v_gene: TRBV29-1; j_gene: TRBJ2-1; CDR3aa: SVGGGTYNEQF
v_gene: TRBV3-1/TRBV3-2; j_gene: TRBJ1-1; CDR3aa: ASSSRPMNTEAF
v_gene: TRBV7-6; j_gene: TRBJ2-5; CDR3aa: ASSLLAVGETQY
v_gene: TRBV12-5; j_gene: TRBJ1-1; CDR3aa: ASGFGGGSEAF
v_gene: TRBV6-5; j_gene: TRBJ2-5; CDR3aa: ASSFRTGRETQY
v_gene: TRBV2; j_gene: TRBJ1-6; CDR3aa: ASSNPHQGTSPLH
v_gene: TRBV19; j_gene: TRBJ2-2; CDR3aa: ASSRGLGTGQGVTGELF
v_gene: TRBV5-5; j_gene: TRBJ1-2; CDR3aa: ASSPGGRIKSDYGYT
v_gene: TRBV30; j_gene: TRBJ2-7; CDR3aa: AWRAGTSGIYEQY
v_gene: TRBV6-5; j_gene: TRBJ1-5; CDR3aa: ASTNRGRHAQPQH
v_gene: TRBV5-1; j_gene: TRBJ2-3; CDR3aa: ASSLLALPTDTQY
v_gene: TRBV7-3; j_gene: TRBJ1-1; CDR3aa: ASSFRHGNTEAF
v_gene: TRBV24-1; j_gene: TRBJ1-4; CDR3aa: ATSDFERGGEKLF
v_gene: TRBV20-1; j_gene: TRBJ2-5; CDR3aa: SARNWDSQY
v_gene: TRBV4-1; j_gene: TRBJ2-5; CDR3aa: ASSQGLVRETQY
v_gene: TRBV6-7; j_gene: TRBJ2-3; CDR3aa: ASSYSKPGQGIRDTQY
v_gene: TRBV15; j_gene: TRBJ1-1; CDR3aa: ATSRELDRVGGEAF
v_gene: TRBV18; j_gene: TRBJ2-5; CDR3aa: ASSPSLRETQY
v_gene: TRBV3-1/TRBV3-2; j_gene: TRBJ2-5; CDR3aa: ASSQGVGTRGAQY
v_gene: TRBV28; j_gene: TRBJ2-1; CDR3aa: ATQAGKGVGEQF
v_gene: TRBV5-1; j_gene: TRBJ1-4; CDR3aa: ASSLDRGLNNEKLF
v_gene: TRBV28; j_gene: TRBJ1-3; CDR3aa: ASSSTFSGNTIY
v_gene: TRBV10-3; j_gene: TRBJ1-3; CDR3aa: AISPGLGNTIY
v_gene: TRBV5-1; j_gene: TRBJ2-3; CDR3aa: ASKVTSGRFGDTQY
v_gene: TRBV4-2; j_gene: TRBJ2-3; CDR3aa: ASSQDPGQGTDTQY
v_gene: TRBV29-1; j_gene: TRBJ2-7; CDR3aa: SVDQGGNEQY
v_gene: TRBV4-2; j_gene: TRBJ2-1; CDR3aa: AVKTSGSSYNEQF
v_gene: TRBV7-3; j_gene: TRBJ2-1; CDR3aa: ASSLTLGAYNEQF
v_gene: TRBV9; j_gene: TRBJ1-5; CDR3aa: ASSVMRSQPQH
v_gene: TRBV6-1; j_gene: TRBJ1-5; CDR3aa: ASSEAAGQQPQH
v_gene: TRBV20-1; j_gene: TRBJ1-3; CDR3aa: SASLTAFGNTIY
v_gene: TRBV11-2; j_gene: TRBJ2-5; CDR3aa: ASTRNGGQGETQY
v_gene: TRBV5-1; j_gene: TRBJ1-1; CDR3aa: ASNFKAGGTEAF